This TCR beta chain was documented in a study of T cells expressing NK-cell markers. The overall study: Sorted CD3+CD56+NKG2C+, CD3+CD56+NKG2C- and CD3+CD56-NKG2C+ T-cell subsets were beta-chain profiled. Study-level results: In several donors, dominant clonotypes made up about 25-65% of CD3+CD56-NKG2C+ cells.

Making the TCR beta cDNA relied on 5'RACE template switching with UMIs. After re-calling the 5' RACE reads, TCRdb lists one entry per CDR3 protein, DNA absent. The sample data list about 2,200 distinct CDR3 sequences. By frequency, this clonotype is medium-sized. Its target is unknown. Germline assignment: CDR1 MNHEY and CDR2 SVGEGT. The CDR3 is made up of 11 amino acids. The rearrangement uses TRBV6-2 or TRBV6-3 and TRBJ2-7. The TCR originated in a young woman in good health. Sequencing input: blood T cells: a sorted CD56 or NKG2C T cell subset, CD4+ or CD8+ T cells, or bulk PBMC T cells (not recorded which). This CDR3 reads CASSYLYEQYF.